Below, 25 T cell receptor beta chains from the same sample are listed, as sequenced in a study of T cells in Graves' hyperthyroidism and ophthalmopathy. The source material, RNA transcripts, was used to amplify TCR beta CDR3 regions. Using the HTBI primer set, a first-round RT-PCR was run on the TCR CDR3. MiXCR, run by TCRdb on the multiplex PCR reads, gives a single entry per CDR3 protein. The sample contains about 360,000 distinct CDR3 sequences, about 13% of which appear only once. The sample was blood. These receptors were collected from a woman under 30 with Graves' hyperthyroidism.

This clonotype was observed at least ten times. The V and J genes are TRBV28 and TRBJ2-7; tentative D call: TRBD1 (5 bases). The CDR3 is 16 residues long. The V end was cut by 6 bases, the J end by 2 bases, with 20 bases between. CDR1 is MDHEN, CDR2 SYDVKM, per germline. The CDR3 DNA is TGTGCCAGCAGCTATCCGACAGCCTACCTAACCTACGAGCAGTACTTC. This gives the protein CASSYPTAYLTYEQYF.

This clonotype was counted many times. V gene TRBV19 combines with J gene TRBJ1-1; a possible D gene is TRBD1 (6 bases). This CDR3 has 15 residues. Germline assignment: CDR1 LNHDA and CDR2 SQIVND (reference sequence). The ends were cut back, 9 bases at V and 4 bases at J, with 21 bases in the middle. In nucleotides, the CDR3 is TGTGCCAGCGCGTCCTGGGGGGCAACGAGCACTGAAGCTTTCTTT. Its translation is CASASWGATSTEAFF.

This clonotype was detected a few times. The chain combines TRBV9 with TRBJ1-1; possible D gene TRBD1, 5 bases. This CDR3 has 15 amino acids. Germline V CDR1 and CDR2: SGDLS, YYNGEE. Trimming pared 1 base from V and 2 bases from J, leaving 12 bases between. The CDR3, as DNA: TGTGCCAGCAGCGTATATGGGACGGCCAACACTGAAGCTTTCTTT. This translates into CASSVYGTANTEAFF.

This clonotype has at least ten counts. CDR3 region: CASSWDRKSGYTF. The CDR3 nucleotides read TGTGCCAGCAGCTGGGACAGGAAAAGTGGCTACACCTTC. The chain combines TRBV7-3 with TRBJ1-2; 8 nucleotides align to TRBD1. The ends lost 4 bases at V and 7 bases at J; junction bases unmatched: 5. The CDR3 is 13 amino acids. Germline values: CDR1 SGHTA, CDR2 FQGTGA.

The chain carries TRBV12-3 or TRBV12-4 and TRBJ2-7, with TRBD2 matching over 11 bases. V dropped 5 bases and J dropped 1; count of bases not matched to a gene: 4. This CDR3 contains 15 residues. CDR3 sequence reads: CASSATSGGSYEQYF. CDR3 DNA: TGTGCCAGCAGTGCTACTAGCGGGGGTTCCTACGAGCAGTACTTC.

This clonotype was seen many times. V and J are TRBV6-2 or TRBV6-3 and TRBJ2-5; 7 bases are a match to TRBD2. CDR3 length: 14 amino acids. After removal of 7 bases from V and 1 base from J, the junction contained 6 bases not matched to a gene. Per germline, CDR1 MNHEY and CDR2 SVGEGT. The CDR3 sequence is CASTWTRTQETQYF. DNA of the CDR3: TGTGCCAGCACCTGGACTAGAACCCAAGAGACCCAGTACTTC.

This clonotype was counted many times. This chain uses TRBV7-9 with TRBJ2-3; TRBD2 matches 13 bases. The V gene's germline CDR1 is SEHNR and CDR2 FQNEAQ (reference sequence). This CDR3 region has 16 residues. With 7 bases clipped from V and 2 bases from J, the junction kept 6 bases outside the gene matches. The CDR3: CASNHGLAGVTDTQYF. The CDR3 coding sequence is TGTGCCAGCAACCATGGACTAGCGGGGGTCACAGATACGCAGTATTTT.

The CDR3 sequence is CASSAQELNEKLFF. As DNA, the CDR3 is TGTGCCAGCTCAGCCCAGGAACTTAATGAAAAACTGTTTTTT. The rearrangement uses TRBV18 and TRBJ1-4; no clear D. The CDR3 totals 14 residues. V shed 5 bases and J shed 4 bases, with 11 bases lying between them. Per the germline V gene, CDR1 is KGHSH and CDR2 is LQKENI.

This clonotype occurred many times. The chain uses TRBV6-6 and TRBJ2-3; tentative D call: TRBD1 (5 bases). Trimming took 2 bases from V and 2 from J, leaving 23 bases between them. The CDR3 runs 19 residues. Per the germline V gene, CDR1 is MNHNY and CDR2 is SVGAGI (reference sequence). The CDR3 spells CASSYSAASRVLPTDTQYF. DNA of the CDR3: TGTGCCAGCAGTTACAGTGCCGCTTCCAGGGTGCTACCCACAGATACGCAGTATTTT.

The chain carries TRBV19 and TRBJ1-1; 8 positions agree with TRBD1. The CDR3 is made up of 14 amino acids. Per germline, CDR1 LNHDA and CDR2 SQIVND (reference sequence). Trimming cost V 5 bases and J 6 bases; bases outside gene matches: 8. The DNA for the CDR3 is TGTGCCAGTAGTCCCGGACAGGGCGGAGCTGAAGCTTTCTTT. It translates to CASSPGQGGAEAFF.

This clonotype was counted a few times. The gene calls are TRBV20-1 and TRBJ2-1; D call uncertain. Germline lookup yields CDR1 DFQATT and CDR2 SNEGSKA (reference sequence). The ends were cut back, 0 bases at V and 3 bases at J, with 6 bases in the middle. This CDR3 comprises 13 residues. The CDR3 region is CSAREVSYNEQFF. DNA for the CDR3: TGCAGTGCTAGAGAGGTGAGCTACAATGAGCAGTTCTTC.

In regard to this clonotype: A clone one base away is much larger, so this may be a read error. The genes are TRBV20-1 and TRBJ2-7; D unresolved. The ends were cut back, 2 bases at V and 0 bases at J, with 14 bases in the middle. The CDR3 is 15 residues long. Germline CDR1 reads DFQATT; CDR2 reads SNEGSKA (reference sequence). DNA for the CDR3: TGCAGTGCTAGAAATCCGGCCAGGCTCTCCTACGAGCAGTACTTC. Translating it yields CSARNPARLSYEQYF.

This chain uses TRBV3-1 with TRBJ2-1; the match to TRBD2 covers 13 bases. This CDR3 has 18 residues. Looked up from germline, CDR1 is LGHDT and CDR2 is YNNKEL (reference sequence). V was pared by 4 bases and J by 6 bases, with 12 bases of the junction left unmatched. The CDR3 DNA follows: TGTGCCAGCAGCCGTCTCTTAGGACTAGCGGGAGATCTCAATGAGCAGTTCTTC. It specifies CASSRLLGLAGDLNEQFF.

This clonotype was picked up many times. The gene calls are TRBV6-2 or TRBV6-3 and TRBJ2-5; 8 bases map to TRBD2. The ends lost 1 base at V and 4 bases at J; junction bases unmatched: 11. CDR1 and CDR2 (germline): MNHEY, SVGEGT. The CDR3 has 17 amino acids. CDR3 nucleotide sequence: TGTGCCAGCAGTTACTTACTTGAAACTAGCGGTATAGAGACCCAGTACTTC. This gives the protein CASSYLLETSGIETQYF.

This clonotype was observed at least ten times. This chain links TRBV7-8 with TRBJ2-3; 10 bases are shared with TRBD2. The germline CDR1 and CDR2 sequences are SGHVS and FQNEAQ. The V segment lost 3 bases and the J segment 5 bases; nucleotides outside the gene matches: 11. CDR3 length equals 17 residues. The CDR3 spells CASSLPLGLAAQDTQYF. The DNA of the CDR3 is TGTGCCAGCAGCTTGCCCCTCGGACTAGCGGCCCAAGATACGCAGTATTTT.

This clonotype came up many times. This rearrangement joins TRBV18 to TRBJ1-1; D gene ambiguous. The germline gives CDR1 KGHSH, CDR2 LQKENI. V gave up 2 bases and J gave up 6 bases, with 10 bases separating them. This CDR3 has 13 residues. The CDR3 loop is CASSPTIGPEAFF. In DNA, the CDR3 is TGTGCCAGCTCACCAACAATAGGGCCTGAAGCTTTCTTT. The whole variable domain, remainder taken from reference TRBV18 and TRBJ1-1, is NAGVMQNPRHLVRRRGQEARLRCSPMKGHSHVYWYRQLPEEGLKFMVYLQKENIIDESGMPKERFSAEFPKEGPSILRIQQVVRGDSAAYFCASSPTIGPEAFFGQGTRLTVV.

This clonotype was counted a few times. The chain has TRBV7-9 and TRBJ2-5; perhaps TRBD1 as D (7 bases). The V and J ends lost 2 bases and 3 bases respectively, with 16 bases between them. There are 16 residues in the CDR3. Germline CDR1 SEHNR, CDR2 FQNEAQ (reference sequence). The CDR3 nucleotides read TGTGCCAGCAGCTTAAGGGAAGCCAGGGGGGAAGAGACCCAGTACTTC. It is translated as CASSLREARGEETQYF. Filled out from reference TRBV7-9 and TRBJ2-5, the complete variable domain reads DTGVSQNPRHKITKRGQNVTFRCDPISEHNRLYWYRQTLGQGPEFLTYFQNEAQLEKSRLLSDRFSAERPKGSFSTLEIQRTEQGDSAMYLCASSLREARGEETQYFGPGTRLLVL.

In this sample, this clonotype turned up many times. In DNA form, the CDR3 reads TGCAGTGCTCTGGGGAACAGGGGTTTGGATCAGCCCCAGCATTTT. Translated, it gives CSALGNRGLDQPQHF. V gene TRBV20-1 combines with J gene TRBJ1-5, with 7 bases identical to TRBD1. V shed 5 bases, J shed 5 bases, and the junction held 12 bases outside the gene matches. This CDR3 is built from 15 residues. Germline lookup yields CDR1 DFQATT and CDR2 SNEGSKA (reference sequence).

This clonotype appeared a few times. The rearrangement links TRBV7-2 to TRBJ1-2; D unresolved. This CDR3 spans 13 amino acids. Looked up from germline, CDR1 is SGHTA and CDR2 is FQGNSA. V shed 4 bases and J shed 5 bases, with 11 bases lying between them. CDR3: CASSSTSAYGYTF. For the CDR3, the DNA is TGTGCCAGCAGCTCAACATCCGCGTATGGCTACACCTTC.

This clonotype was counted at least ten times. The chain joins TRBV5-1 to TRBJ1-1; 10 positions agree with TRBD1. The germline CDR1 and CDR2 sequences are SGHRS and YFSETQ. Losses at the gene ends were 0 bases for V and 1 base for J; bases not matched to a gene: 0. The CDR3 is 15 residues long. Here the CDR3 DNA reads TGCGCCAGCAGCTTGGGGGACAGGGGGAACACTGAAGCTTTCTTT. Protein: CASSLGDRGNTEAFF.

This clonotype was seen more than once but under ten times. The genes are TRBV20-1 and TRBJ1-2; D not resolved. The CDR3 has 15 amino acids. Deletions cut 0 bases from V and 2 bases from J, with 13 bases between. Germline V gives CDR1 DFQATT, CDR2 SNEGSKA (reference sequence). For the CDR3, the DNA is TGCAGTGCTAGAGATAATGGCAGTAAGAACTATGGCTACACCTTC. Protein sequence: CSARDNGSKNYGYTF.

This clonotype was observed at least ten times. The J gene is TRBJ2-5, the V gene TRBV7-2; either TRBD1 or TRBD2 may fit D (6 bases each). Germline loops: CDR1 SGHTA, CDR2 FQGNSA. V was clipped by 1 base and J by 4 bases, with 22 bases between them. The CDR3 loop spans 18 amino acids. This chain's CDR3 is CASSLGGVTQGRGETQYF. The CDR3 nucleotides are TGTGCCAGCAGCTTAGGAGGGGTGACGCAGGGGCGGGGAGAGACCCAGTACTTC.

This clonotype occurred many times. CDR3 coding DNA: TGCAGTGCTAGAGGATCAGGAAGGGAGACCCAGTACTTC. As protein: CSARGSGRETQYF. This sequence joins TRBV20-1 and TRBJ2-5, with D uncertain. Trimming pared 1 base from V and 5 bases from J, leaving 11 bases between. The CDR3 extends over 13 amino acids. Germline values: CDR1 DFQATT, CDR2 SNEGSKA (reference sequence).

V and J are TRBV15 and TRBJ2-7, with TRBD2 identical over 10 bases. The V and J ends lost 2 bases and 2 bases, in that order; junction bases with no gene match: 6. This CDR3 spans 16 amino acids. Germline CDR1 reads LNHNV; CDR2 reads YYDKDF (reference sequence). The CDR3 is CATSRSSGSLPYEQYF. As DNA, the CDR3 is TGTGCCACCAGCAGATCTAGCGGGAGCCTTCCCTACGAGCAGTACTTC.

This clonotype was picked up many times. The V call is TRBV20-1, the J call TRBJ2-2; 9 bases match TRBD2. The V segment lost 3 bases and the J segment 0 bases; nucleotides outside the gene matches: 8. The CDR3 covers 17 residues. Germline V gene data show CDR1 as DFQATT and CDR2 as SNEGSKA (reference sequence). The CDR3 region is CSASPLAGRSNTGELFF. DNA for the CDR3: TGCAGTGCTAGTCCACTAGCGGGTCGTTCGAACACCGGGGAGCTGTTTTTT.